Listed here are 27 T cell receptor beta chains from one sample, sequenced in a study of blood T cells in healthy people across ages (dated by TCRdb to between 2015 and 2016). Library preparation was by 5' RACE. The sample was run on an Illumina HiSeq 2500. The second PCR ran for about 7 to 11 cycles and used a J-beta primer mix along with a sample-barcoded 5' primer. The public sequencing data were trimmed at Q25 with fastp and processed into clonotypes with MiXCR by TCRdb, which kept only in-frame beta chains. Each CDR3 protein gets just one entry, which takes the most common genes and DNA from the rows behind it. The sample yields approximately 1,000,000 distinct CDR3 sequences; under 55% were counted once. Approximately 20% of the sample comes from the top ten. Sequencing was carried out using blood. Every receptor here comes from a woman aged 60-70 years in good health.

CDR3 sequence: CASSFRDPEQFF. CDR3 sequence (DNA): TGTGCCAGCAGTTTTAGGGACCCCGAGCAGTTCTTC. The V and J genes are TRBV6-6 and TRBJ2-1, with D possibly called TRBD1 or TRBD2 (5 bases each). The CDR3 spans 12 residues. The V gene lost 4 bases and the J gene lost 10 bases, with 11 bases spanning the gap. Per the germline V gene, CDR1 is MNHNY and CDR2 is SVGAGI (reference sequence).

Here the CDR3 reads CATRQGVDTEAFF. The CDR3 bases are TGTGCCACTAGACAGGGGGTGGACACTGAAGCTTTCTTT. This chain connects TRBV10-3 to TRBJ1-1; 9 bases are a match to TRBD1. V lost 10 bases, J lost 3 bases, and 6 bases stayed unmatched. The CDR3 has 13 residues. In germline, CDR1 is ENHRY, CDR2 SYGVKD.

This clonotype was counted between two and nine times. CDR3 nucleotides: TGTGCCTGGATGGGACAGGGGAGGATTTTACAGTATTTT. Encoded protein: CAWMGQGRILQYF. The chain recombines TRBV30 with TRBJ2-3; 10 bases agree with TRBD1. This CDR3 spans 13 amino acids. The J segment lost 12 bases and the V segment lost 4 bases, leaving 10 bases of the junction unmatched. CDR1 and CDR2 (germline): GTSNPN, SVGIG (reference sequence).

This clonotype showed up just once. The rearrangement links TRBV18 to TRBJ2-4; tentatively, D is TRBD1 (7 bases). The better agreement between TRBJ2-5 and the DNA end casts doubt on the J call. The CDR3 is 15 residues long. Germline loops: CDR1 KGHSH, CDR2 LQKENI. The CDR3 DNA sequence: TGTGCCAGCTCACCACCTACAGGGGAGGTGGAGACCCAGTACTTC. Its translation is CASSPPTGEVETQYF.

The DNA for the CDR3 is TGTGCCAGCAGCCACAGAACAGGGAGTGGAAAAGATACGCAGTATTTT. Residues: CASSHRTGSGKDTQYF. This rearrangement joins TRBV7-2 to TRBJ2-3, with D maybe TRBD1 (6 bases). This CDR3 is 16 amino acids long. The V gene lost 5 bases and the J gene lost 5 bases, with 20 bases spanning the gap. CDR1 is SGHTA, CDR2 FQGNSA, per germline.

The rearrangement links TRBV7-3 to TRBJ2-1; D is perhaps TRBD2 (6 bases). Trimming cost V 1 base and J 4 bases, with 11 bases left between them. There are 15 residues in the CDR3. Germline CDR1 reads SGHTA; CDR2 reads FQGTGA. The CDR3 loop reads CASSLRTGEYNEQFF. DNA for the CDR3: TGTGCCAGCAGCTTAAGAACGGGAGAGTACAATGAGCAGTTCTTC.

The chain has TRBV20-1 and TRBJ1-1; 7 nucleotides line up with TRBD1. The junction had 11 bases not matched to a gene; V was cut back by 5 bases and J by 11 bases. CDR3 length: 12 residues. Germline CDR1 reads DFQATT; CDR2 reads SNEGSKA (reference sequence). CDR3 in amino acids: CSAGLTGQEAFF. In DNA form, the CDR3 reads TGCAGTGCTGGACTTACCGGACAGGAGGCTTTCTTT.

The chain is built from TRBV6-5 and TRBJ2-2, with TRBD2 matching over 11 bases. This CDR3 has 20 amino acids. Germline lookup yields CDR1 MNHEY and CDR2 SVGAGI. V lost 0 bases and J lost 5; bases outside the gene matches: 14. The DNA for the CDR3 is TGTGCCAGCAGTTACTCAAGACAACTAGCGGGAGCCCAGATAACCGGGGAGCTGTTTTTT. This codes for CASSYSRQLAGAQITGELFF.

This clonotype was counted a few times. The chain couples TRBV4-1 to TRBJ2-5; D assignment may be TRBD1 or TRBD2 (5 bases each). Germline V gene sequence: CDR1 MGHRA, CDR2 YSYEKL. The CDR3 has 15 residues. V was cut by 4 bases and J by 5 bases, with 17 bases left in between. This chain's CDR3 is CASSLGDQQVETQYF. CDR3 sequence (DNA): TGCGCCAGCAGCCTGGGGGATCAGCAGGTGGAGACCCAGTACTTC.

About this clonotype itself: A junction boundary mismatches the germline segment, possibly from a read error. The rearrangement links TRBV9 to TRBJ2-1, with a tentative D call TRBD2 (5 bases). The CDR3 has 16 amino acids. In germline, CDR1 is SGDLS, CDR2 YYNGEE. The CDR3 nucleotides read TGTGCCAGCAGCGTAGACGGCGGGTTCCCCTACAAGGAGCAGTTCTTC. It translates to CASSVDGGFPYKEQFF.

The genes are TRBV18 and TRBJ2-1; 14 bases map to TRBD2. Germline assignment: CDR1 KGHSH and CDR2 LQKENI. V gave up 3 bases and J gave up 8 bases; unmatched junction bases: 9. The CDR3 is made up of 17 amino acids. This chain's CDR3 is CASSPRLVTSGRDEQFF. CDR3 DNA sequence: TGTGCCAGCTCACCCCGGCTTGTGACTAGCGGGAGGGATGAGCAGTTCTTC. Full variable domain (outside the CDR3, taken from reference TRBV18 and TRBJ2-1): NAGVMQNPRHLVRRRGQEARLRCSPMKGHSHVYWYRQLPEEGLKFMVYLQKENIIDESGMPKERFSAEFPKEGPSILRIQQVVRGDSAAYFCASSPRLVTSGRDEQFFGPGTRLTVL.

J is TRBJ2-1 and V is TRBV7-9; the D gene is possibly TRBD2 (5 bases). Germline lookup yields CDR1 SEHNR and CDR2 FQNEAQ (reference sequence). Trimming stripped 11 bases from V and 3 bases from J, with 17 bases between. CDR3 length equals 14 residues. Written as DNA, the CDR3 is TGTGCCCATACGGGGAGCGGCCGCTACAATGAGCAGTTCTTC. It specifies CAHTGSGRYNEQFF.

The chain couples TRBV29-1 to TRBJ2-3; D is tentatively TRBD1 or TRBD2 (5 bases each). The CDR3 consists of 14 residues. The germline CDR1 and CDR2 sequences are SQVTM and ANQGSEA. Trimming removed 6 bases at V and 5 bases at J, with 18 bases between. DNA of the CDR3: TGCAGCGTCCCCCGAAGCAGGGCGGGAGATACGCAGTATTTT. This sequence encodes CSVPRSRAGDTQYF.

This clonotype was seen a few times. This chain links TRBV10-2 with TRBJ2-4, with D possibly being TRBD1 (7 bases). Germline CDR1 WSHSY, CDR2 SAAADI. Trimming cost V 3 bases and J 1 base, with 19 bases left between them. CDR3 size: 18 residues. In nucleotides, the CDR3 is TGCGCCAGCAGTGAATCCCGACAGGGAGGTTCGGCCAAAAACATTCAGTACTTC. Translating it yields CASSESRQGGSAKNIQYF.

V and J are TRBV28 and TRBJ2-3, with D possibly being TRBD1 (5 bases). This CDR3 has 15 residues. Trimming removed 1 base from V and 4 bases from J, with 12 bases in between. Germline assignment: CDR1 MDHEN and CDR2 SYDVKM. The CDR3 bases are TGTGCCAGCAGTTTATCTTGGATCAGGGCAGATACGCAGTATTTT. Its protein product is CASSLSWIRADTQYF.

This chain connects TRBV20-1 to TRBJ2-7; 10 bases are a match to TRBD2. CDR1 is DFQATT, CDR2 SNEGSKA, per germline (reference sequence). The ends lost 1 base at V and 3 bases at J; junction bases unmatched: 6. CDR3 length: 15 residues. The CDR3: CSARASGRLDYEQYF. The CDR3 nucleotides are TGCAGTGCTAGAGCTAGCGGGAGATTGGACTACGAGCAGTACTTC.

This clonotype was detected only a few times. The CDR3 reads CSAWGGGSSYEQYF. In DNA, the CDR3 is TGCAGTGCCTGGGGCGGCGGTAGCTCCTACGAGCAGTACTTC. The chain joins TRBV20-1 to TRBJ2-7; D possibly corresponds to TRBD1 (5 bases). The V end lost 6 bases, the J end lost 0 bases, and 15 bases lay between the germline ends. The CDR3 sequence is 14 residues long. Germline V gene lookup returns CDR1 DFQATT and CDR2 SNEGSKA (reference sequence).

V gene TRBV29-1 combines with J gene TRBJ2-1; tentatively, D is TRBD1 (6 bases). Looked up from germline, CDR1 is SQVTM and CDR2 is ANQGSEA. This CDR3 spans 12 amino acids. V was pared by 4 bases and J by 6 bases, with 10 bases between. Written as DNA, the CDR3 is TGCAGCGTTGGACTACAGGGCAATGAGCAGTTCTTC. Protein product: CSVGLQGNEQFF.

In this sample, this clonotype turned up once. The J gene is TRBJ1-2, the V gene TRBV12-3 or TRBV12-4; TRBD1 might be the D (5 bases). V lost 5 bases and J 3 bases, leaving 13 bases between the germline ends. The CDR3 is 14 residues long. CDR3 protein: CASSTQGLDYGYTF. The CDR3 DNA reads as TGTGCCAGCAGTACCCAGGGCTTGGACTATGGCTACACCTTC.

This clonotype has just a few counts. This chain joins TRBV20-1 and TRBJ1-1; TRBD1 is a possible D gene (5 bases). V shed 3 bases and J shed 2 bases, with 13 bases lying between them. Looked up from germline, CDR1 is DFQATT and CDR2 is SNEGSKA (reference sequence). The CDR3 covers 14 residues. In DNA, the CDR3 is TGCAGTGCTAGGGGGACCACATTAAACACTGAAGCTTTCTTT. Translation gives CSARGTTLNTEAFF.

Only a few counts were recorded for this clonotype. V and J are TRBV2 and TRBJ2-3; D perhaps matches TRBD2 (5 bases). Germline V gene lookup returns CDR1 SNHLY and CDR2 FYNNEI. The CDR3 length is 11 residues. Trimming shortened V by 11 bases and J by 6 bases, and 12 bases separated the two germline ends. The CDR3 spells CARGAADTQYF. Here the CDR3 DNA reads TGTGCCCGGGGTGCCGCGGATACGCAGTATTTT.

As to this clonotype: This may be a read error: a much more frequent sequence differs by one nucleotide. The DNA for the CDR3 is TGCAATGCTCCCCCGGGAGGGGCGTCGTCCCACGAGCAGTACTTC. Its translation: CNAPPGGASSHEQYF. The rearrangement joins TRBV20-1 to TRBJ2-7, with 8 bases lining up with TRBD2. Germline values: CDR1 DFQATT, CDR2 SNEGSKA (reference sequence). The CDR3 loop spans 15 amino acids.

The V and J genes are TRBV27 and TRBJ2-1, with 9 nucleotides matching TRBD2. V was clipped by 2 bases and J by 1 base; unmatched bases: 12. Germline values: CDR1 MNHEY, CDR2 SMNVEV (reference sequence). The CDR3 is 19 amino acids. CDR3: CASSLRAPVAGASYNEQFF. CDR3 DNA: TGTGCCAGCAGTTTACGGGCCCCGGTAGCGGGAGCTTCCTACAATGAGCAGTTCTTC.

This rearrangement joins TRBV20-1 to TRBJ2-1; D remains unclear. The CDR3 spans 15 residues. V was clipped by 1 base and J by 7 bases, with 17 bases between them. The germline CDR1 and CDR2 sequences are DFQATT and SNEGSKA (reference sequence). The chain's CDR3 is CSARVSHLSANEQFF. The CDR3 DNA reads TGCAGTGCTAGAGTCAGCCATTTGTCGGCGAATGAGCAGTTCTTC.

The chain employs TRBV28 and TRBJ1-5; weak D call: TRBD1 (5 bases). The ends were cut back, 4 bases at V and 1 base at J, with 8 bases in the middle. The CDR3 extends over 14 amino acids. Germline V gene lookup returns CDR1 MDHEN and CDR2 SYDVKM. CDR3 amino acids: CASSSTESNQPQHF. CDR3 DNA sequence: TGTGCCAGCAGTTCGACAGAAAGCAATCAGCCCCAGCATTTT.

This chain connects TRBV6-6 to TRBJ2-5; D gene unclear. Trimming removed 7 bases at V and 11 bases at J, with 14 bases between. Looked up from germline, CDR1 is MNHNY and CDR2 is SVGAGI (reference sequence). There are 11 residues in the CDR3. The CDR3 is CASNRANGQYF. As DNA, the CDR3 is TGTGCCAGCAACAGAGCCAACGGGCAGTACTTC.

The J gene is TRBJ2-3, the V gene TRBV5-1; the D is unclear. There are 12 residues in the CDR3. The germline V gene encodes CDR1 SGHRS and CDR2 YFSETQ. Trimming stripped 0 bases from V and 6 bases from J, with 5 bases between. DNA of the CDR3: TGCGCCAGCAGCTTGGAATCGGATACGCAGTATTTT. This translates into CASSLESDTQYF.